The clone carrying this TCR beta chain was observed once. Genomic DNA per cell subset filled all wells of several immunoSEQ plates. Libraries were prepared by immunoSEQ multiplex PCR; TCRdb keeps only in-frame clonotypes and omits some of them. The data contain around 1,900,000 clones, 93% of them singletons. The CDR3 consists of 17 residues. V lost 4 bases and J 6 bases, leaving 22 bases between the germline ends. Germline V gene lookup returns CDR1 SNHLY and CDR2 FYNNEI. CD45RO-negative cells were positively selected for CCR7, leaving out terminally differentiated effector memory CD45RA+ cells. The sample belongs to a study of shared clonotypes between healthy human individuals.

V is TRBV2 and J is TRBJ2-1; weak D call: TRBD2 (7 bases). The receptor was isolated from a man aged 18 to 29 in good health. Some clones in this sample may be carry-over from other donors' samples. The sequencing input was naive CD8+ T cells from PBMCs. In DNA form, the CDR3 reads TGTGCCAGCAGTGCAAAGGGGGGGCAGGGAAGAACCAATGAGCAGTTCTTC. Translation gives CASSAKGGQGRTNEQFF. Looking up the rest from reference TRBV2 and TRBJ2-1 gives the full variable domain: EPEVTQTPSHQVTQMGQEVILRCVPISNHLYFYWYRQILGQKVEFLVSFYNNEISEKSEIFDDQFSVERPDGSNFTLKIRSTKLEDSAMYFCASSAKGGQGRTNEQFFGPGTRLTVL.